This T cell receptor beta chain was sequenced for a study of CD8 T cells in ankylosing spondylitis (dated by TCRdb to 2017 to 2019). In terms of the full investigation: The study set out to find disease-linked TCR variants by profiling T cell receptor beta repertoires in ankylosing spondylitis patients and healthy donors. Samples of peripheral blood were taken, and for ankylosing spondylitis patients, synovial fluid was collected as well. The whole study cohort included 95 to 130 healthy donors and 20 to 25 ankylosing spondylitis patients.

This clonotype was seen only a few times. Its antigen is currently not known. Per-nucleotide qualities are absent, and no much larger clonotype sits a single base away. Reading from cysteine to phenylalanine, the CDR3 counts 14 amino acids. The entry retains the CDR3 DNA only, 42 bases that are in frame from base 1. Looking up the germline V gene yields CDR1 SGHRS and CDR2 YFSETQ. V is reduced by 0 bases and J by 6 bases, leaving a spacing of 10 bases between them. The data were produced on an Illumina HiSeq 2500. Quantitative 5'-RACE with molecular barcodes was used to prepare TCR beta libraries. Processing in the source paper ran as follows. To identify disease-linked TCR variants, a new computational method was used, one built on a probabilistic model of VDJ rearrangement. TCRdb ran its own pipeline on the public reads, namely fastp trimming at Q25 and MiXCR clone calling, and kept in-frame beta chains. Records with the same CDR3 protein are collapsed into one entry carrying the most frequent genes and DNA. TCRdb, not the original authors, processed these V and J calls. Present in this sample are approximately 350,000 distinct CDR3 sequences, roughly 14% of which were seen just once. The leading ten clones occupy about 1.1% of the sample.

What the work shows at the level of the full study, not this receptor alone: According to the report, matched synovial fluid samples from ankylosing spondylitis patients were significantly enriched for the disease-linked clones. Some TCR beta motif variants had previously been reported in synovial fluid and blood of reactive arthritis patients, which suggested common disease-initiation mechanisms. A TCR beta motif of 7 or 8 highly homologous amino acid variants appeared characteristic of blood from ankylosing spondylitis patients. In peripheral blood, the disease-linked clones were found at relatively low frequencies and had a CD8+ phenotype.

This clonotype was sampled from a male donor with ankylosing spondylitis or in good health (not recorded which). The chain is encoded by TRBV5-1 joined to TRBJ2-1; the D gene cannot be named for sure. The sequenced material came from blood, either unsorted or a sorted T cell fraction (not recorded which). The CDR3 protein is CASSLGASGNEQFF. The DNA sequence reads TGCGCCAGCAGCTTGGGGGCTTCGGGCAATGAGCAGTTCTTC. The full variable domain, completed from the reference TRBV5-1 and TRBJ2-1 proteins outside the CDR3, reads KAGVTQTPRYLIKTRGQQVTLSCSPISGHRSVSWYQQTPGQGLQFLFEYFSETQRNKGNFPGRFSGRQFSNSRSEMNVSTLELGDSALYLCASSLGASGNEQFFGPGTRLTVL.